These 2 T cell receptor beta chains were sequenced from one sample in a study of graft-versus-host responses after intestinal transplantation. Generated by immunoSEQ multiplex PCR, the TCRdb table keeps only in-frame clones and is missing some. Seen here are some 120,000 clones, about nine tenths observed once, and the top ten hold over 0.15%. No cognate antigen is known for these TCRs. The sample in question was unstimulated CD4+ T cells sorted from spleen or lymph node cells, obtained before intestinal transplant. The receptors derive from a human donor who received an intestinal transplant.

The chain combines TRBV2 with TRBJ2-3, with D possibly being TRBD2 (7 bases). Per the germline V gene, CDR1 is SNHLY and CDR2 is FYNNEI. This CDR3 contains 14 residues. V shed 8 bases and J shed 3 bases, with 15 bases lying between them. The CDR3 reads CASSGGRGTDTQYF. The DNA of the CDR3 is TGTGCCAGCTCCGGGGGGCGAGGAACAGATACGCAGTATTTT.

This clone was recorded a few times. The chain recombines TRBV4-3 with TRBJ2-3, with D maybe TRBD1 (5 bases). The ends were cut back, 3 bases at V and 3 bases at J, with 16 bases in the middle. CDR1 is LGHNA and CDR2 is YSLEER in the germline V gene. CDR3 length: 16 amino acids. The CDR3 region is CASSQGGAPWTDTQYF. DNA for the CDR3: TGCGCCAGCAGCCAGGGTGGGGCCCCCTGGACAGATACGCAGTATTTT.